The sequence of this T cell receptor (beta chain) was determined in a study of OX40 agonist ivuxolimab in advanced cancers. Looking at the study overall: Patients received ivuxolimab, an agonistic anti-OX40 (CD134) antibody. Study-level results: Relatively little clonal expansion, among the lowest observed, appeared in partial responders at 0.1-3.0 mg/kg. On average, a greater number of expanded clones characterised CD8+ T cells relative to CD4+.

Turning to this clone: The antigen is not known.

Per the germline V gene, CDR1 is SGHTA and CDR2 is FQGNSA. Trimming left V 6 bases short and J 1 base short, with 10 bases between. This CDR3 is 14 amino acids long. Assay: immunoSEQ multiplex PCR; the TCRdb copy retains only in-frame clones and omits some. The data hold 57,000 or so clones, with roughly 84% observed a single time. This material consisted of CD4+ or CD8+ T cells sorted from blood, taken in a trial of the OX40 agonist ivuxolimab. The chain combines TRBV7-2 with TRBJ1-5; a possible D gene is TRBD1 (6 bases). The TCR originated in an adult with an advanced solid tumor such as melanoma, head and neck, liver or kidney cancer. This CDR3 reads CASSSQGSNQPQHF. The DNA for the CDR3 is TGTGCCAGCAGTTCCCAGGGGAGCAATCAGCCCCAGCATTTT.